What follows are 18 T cell receptor beta chains derived from one specimen sequenced in a study of blood T cell repertoires in COVID-19. The table came from immunoSEQ multiplex PCR; TCRdb's copy has only in-frame clones and leaves some out. There are roughly 120,000 clones in the sample; 82% occur only once, and approximately 7.9% lies in the top ten. Sequencing input: peripheral blood. These receptors all come from a man between 65 and 79 years old with acute or convalescent COVID-19.

V and J are TRBV20-1 and TRBJ1-2; 8 bases match TRBD1. The CDR3 is 14 amino acids. In germline, CDR1 is DFQATT, CDR2 SNEGSKA (reference sequence). V lost 3 bases, J lost 6 bases, and 9 bases stayed unmatched. The CDR3 DNA reads TGCAGTGCTAGTTACAGGGGGTTTGTGGATGGCTACACCTTC. Residues: CSASYRGFVDGYTF.

This clone was picked up a small number of times. The rearrangement links TRBV7-2 to TRBJ2-7; 7 bases fit TRBD1. The CDR3 covers 15 residues. V was clipped by 4 bases and J by 2 bases; unmatched bases: 8. From germline, CDR1 is SGHTA and CDR2 FQGNSA. CDR3 bases: TGTGCCAGCAGCTCAAGACAGGGCAAGACCTACGAGCAGTACTTC. This gives the protein CASSSRQGKTYEQYF.

CDR3 nucleotides: TGTGCCAGCAGTTTGGGACTTCTACCATCCTACGAGCAGTACTTC. It yields the protein CASSLGLLPSYEQYF. The chain combines TRBV11-2 with TRBJ2-7; maybe TRBD2 (6 bases). Trimming took 6 bases from V and 1 from J, leaving 16 bases between them. The CDR3 loop spans 15 amino acids. Germline V CDR1 and CDR2: SGHAT, FQNNGV.

Only a few counts were recorded for this clone. The genes are TRBV18 and TRBJ2-7; 7 nucleotides line up with TRBD1. Per the germline V gene, CDR1 is KGHSH and CDR2 is LQKENI. The CDR3 contains 14 residues. Germline trimming cut 6 bases from V and 0 bases from J; bases unmatched to any gene: 5. DNA for the CDR3: TGTGCCAGCTCCCGCGACAGGGCCTCCTACGAGCAGTACTTC. It translates to CASSRDRASYEQYF.

This clone was detected once. The chain carries TRBV5-1 and TRBJ1-4; no clear D. The ends were cut back, 4 bases at V and 5 bases at J, with 18 bases in the middle. The germline V gene has CDR1 SGHRS and CDR2 YFSETQ. This CDR3 spans 16 amino acids. Here the CDR3 reads CASSPREGGLNEKLFF. The CDR3 bases are TGCGCCAGCAGCCCACGGGAGGGTGGGTTGAATGAAAAACTGTTTTTT.

CDR3 sequence reads: CASSDPGQGRSEAFF. DNA of the CDR3: TGTGCCAGCAGTGATCCGGGACAGGGTCGGAGTGAAGCTTTCTTT. V usage is TRBV6-2 or TRBV6-3 and J usage is TRBJ1-1; 9 positions match TRBD1. The J segment lost 7 bases and the V segment lost 5 bases, leaving 11 bases of the junction unmatched. The CDR3 runs 15 residues. The germline V gene encodes CDR1 MNHEY and CDR2 SVGEGT.

The chain links TRBV28 to TRBJ1-4; D is undetermined. CDR1 and CDR2 from the germline V gene are MDHEN and SYDVKM. With 2 bases removed from V and 5 bases from J, the gap between germline ends came to 9 bases. CDR3 length: 14 residues. The CDR3: CASSLSGGNEKLFF. CDR3 nucleotides: TGTGCCAGCAGTTTAAGTGGCGGGAATGAAAAACTGTTTTTT.

A note on this clone: At one of its ends the junction is not consistent with the germline gene, which may arise from a read error. V usage is TRBV11-3 and J usage is TRBJ1-3; D remains unclear. The germline V gene encodes CDR1 SGHNT and CDR2 YENEEA. The CDR3 extends over 11 amino acids. The CDR3 reads CASSHSLGPRF. CDR3 DNA sequence: TGTGCCAGCAGCCACTCGTTGGGCCCCCGTTTT.

V and J are TRBV4-1 and TRBJ1-2; D is uncertain. V lost 5 bases and J lost 7, with 8 bases in between. The CDR3 spans 11 residues. CDR1 and CDR2 (germline): MGHRA, YSYEKL. CDR3 DNA: TGCGCCAGCAGCGAAAGCCTTGGCTACACCTTC. Its protein product is CASSESLGYTF.

The chain couples TRBV5-5 to TRBJ1-1; the D is unclear. The CDR3 is 14 residues long. From germline, CDR1 is SGHKS and CDR2 YYEKEE (reference sequence). The V gene lost 0 bases and the J gene lost 2 bases, with 8 bases spanning the gap. CDR3: CASSLVGVNTEAFF. The CDR3 DNA is TGTGCCAGCAGCTTGGTCGGGGTTAACACTGAAGCTTTCTTT.

This rearrangement joins TRBV6-2 or TRBV6-3 to TRBJ2-7, with D hard to call. Deletions cut 6 bases from V and 0 bases from J, with 12 bases between. CDR3 length equals 14 residues. In germline, CDR1 is MNHEY, CDR2 SVGEGT. Here the CDR3 DNA reads TGTGCCAGCAGCGACGGCCACAGCTCCTACGAGCAGTACTTC. Translation: CASSDGHSSYEQYF.

The chain couples TRBV10-3 to TRBJ1-4; a possible D gene is TRBD1 (6 bases). V lost 0 bases, J lost 5 bases, and 10 bases lay in between. Germline V gives CDR1 ENHRY, CDR2 SYGVKD. The CDR3 sequence is 15 residues long. The CDR3 region has the DNA TGTGCCATCAGTGAGTCGAGGACAGTAAATGAAAAACTGTTTTTT. Protein sequence: CAISESRTVNEKLFF.

The V gene is TRBV14, the J gene TRBJ1-2, with 10 bases fitting TRBD1. CDR1 and CDR2 (germline): SGHDN, FVKESK. CDR3 size: 14 residues. The trim removed 1 base at V and 5 bases at J, leaving 1 base unmatched. Here the CDR3 reads CASSQADRGYGYTF. The CDR3 coding sequence is TGTGCCAGCAGCCAAGCGGACAGGGGGTATGGCTACACCTTC.

V usage is TRBV5-1 and J usage is TRBJ2-5; D is possibly TRBD1 (5 bases). This CDR3 has 13 amino acids. Looked up from germline, CDR1 is SGHRS and CDR2 is YFSETQ. The V end lost 1 base, the J end lost 9 bases, and 13 bases lay between the germline ends. In DNA, the CDR3 is TGCGCCAGCAGCTTGCCCTCCGACAGCGCCCAGTACTTC. This gives the protein CASSLPSDSAQYF.

V gene TRBV18 combines with J gene TRBJ2-5; D ambiguous. This CDR3 comprises 13 residues. CDR1 is KGHSH and CDR2 is LQKENI in the germline V gene. Trimming shortened V by 2 bases and J by 5 bases, and 9 bases separated the two germline ends. CDR3 coding DNA: TGTGCCAGCTCACCATCGGGTGAGGAGACCCAGTACTTC. This sequence encodes CASSPSGEETQYF.

The chain combines TRBV6-2 or TRBV6-3 with TRBJ1-1; D is perhaps TRBD1 (5 bases). The CDR3 extends over 14 amino acids. Germline V lookup: CDR1 MNHEY, CDR2 SVGEGT. V gave up 4 bases and J gave up 2 bases, with 11 bases separating them. The CDR3 DNA reads TGTGCCAGCAGTTTAAAGGGGCTTAACACTGAAGCTTTCTTT. Encoded protein: CASSLKGLNTEAFF.

This chain joins TRBV3-1 (or the pseudogene TRBV3-2) and TRBJ2-7; TRBD2 aligns across 10 bases. V shed 2 bases, J shed 3 bases, and the junction held 4 bases outside the gene matches. The CDR3 runs 15 residues. CDR1 LGHDT and CDR2 YNNKEL come from the germline V gene (reference sequence). The CDR3 sequence: CASSQTSGAVYEQYF. For the CDR3, the DNA is TGTGCCAGCAGCCAAACTAGCGGGGCGGTCTACGAGCAGTACTTC.

This chain connects TRBV5-4 to TRBJ1-1, with D possibly being TRBD1 (5 bases). The CDR3 is 12 amino acids. Germline loops: CDR1 SGHNT, CDR2 YYREEE (reference sequence). Trimming left V 4 bases short and J 10 bases short, with 14 bases between. CDR3 DNA sequence: TGTGCCAGCAGCCAAGACTCGGGGGGAGCTTTCTTT. Translated: CASSQDSGGAFF.